The TCR beta chain described here comes from a study of T-cell reconstitution after alpha-beta-depleted transplantation in children. General observations from the study: T-cell numbers and diversity one year post-transplant derived largely from freshly generated T cells. Surviving recipient T cells and intrathymic progenitors accounted for some patients' high TCRbeta diversity at day 60.

The TCRbeta library was prepared with unique molecular identifiers. Using its own MiXCR run on the PCR reads, TCRdb lists one record per CDR3 protein. The profile shows approximately 300,000 distinct CDR3 sequences, over 7.5% of them singletons. The germline V gene encodes CDR1 KGHDR and CDR2 SFDVKD. This CDR3 region has 15 residues. The V end lost 4 bases, the J end lost 4 bases, and 13 bases lay between the germline ends. This clonotype was found a few times. Its antigen is undetermined. Sequenced here: peripheral blood, sampled 360 days after TCRalphabeta/CD19-depleted stem cell transplant. The V call is TRBV24-1, the J call TRBJ1-5; no definite D call. This clonotype originated in a female patient aged 2 to 10 who had a stem cell transplant for Fanconi anemia, so the T cells may come from the graft donor. CDR3 sequence reads: CATSDPGGVNQPQHF. In DNA form, the CDR3 reads TGTGCCACCAGTGACCCCGGCGGGGTTAATCAGCCCCAGCATTTT.